This TCR beta chain was retrieved from a study of T cells expressing NK-cell markers. Across the whole study: It was sorted CD3+CD56-NKG2C+, CD3+CD56+NKG2C- and CD3+CD56+NKG2C+ T cells that provided the TCR beta repertoires.

The CDR3 runs 15 residues. Germline assignment: CDR1 DFQATT and CDR2 SNEGSKA (reference sequence). Each CDR3 protein gets one entry in TCRdb, which reprocessed the 5' RACE reads and gives no DNA. Found here are 130,000 to 150,000 distinct CDR3 sequences; the top ten clones hold approximately 12%. The chain uses TRBV20-1 and TRBJ2-3; TCRdb returns TRBD2, unconfirmable since there is no DNA. The receptor was derived from a young man in good health. Sequenced input: blood T cells: a sorted CD56 or NKG2C T cell subset, CD4+ or CD8+ T cells, or bulk PBMC T cells (not recorded which). The CDR3 reads CSAREDFAHTDTQYF.